The 28 T cell receptor beta chains below come from one sample, sequenced in a study of blood T cell repertoires in COVID-19. Some clones are missing from TCRdb's copy, which holds only in-frame ones; the method was immunoSEQ multiplex PCR. Of approximately 170,000 clones in the sample, about four fifths are singletons; the top ten hold 6.5% to 8.5%. Sequencing was carried out using peripheral blood. These receptors came from a woman in her 70s with COVID-19, enrolled during active disease.

The chain uses TRBV5-4 and TRBJ1-4; D possibly corresponds to TRBD1 (6 bases). Germline V gene sequence: CDR1 SGHNT, CDR2 YYREEE (reference sequence). The CDR3 is 15 amino acids. V was trimmed by 1 base and J by 3 bases, leaving 10 bases between them. The CDR3 nucleotides read TGTGCCAGCAGCTTGCAGGGGCAGGCTAATGAAAAACTGTTTTTT. Residues: CASSLQGQANEKLFF.

The chain combines TRBV28 with TRBJ2-7; 12 bases line up with TRBD2. Trimming took 4 bases from V and 2 from J; bases not matched to a gene: 6. Germline V gene sequence: CDR1 MDHEN, CDR2 SYDVKM. The CDR3 extends over 16 amino acids. DNA of the CDR3: TGTGCCAGCAGTTACCTATCTAGCGGGAGGGCCTACGAGCAGTACTTC. Translated, it gives CASSYLSSGRAYEQYF.

V and J are TRBV18 and TRBJ1-4; 8 bases map to TRBD1. The V gene's germline CDR1 is KGHSH and CDR2 LQKENI. With V trimmed by 1 base and J by 8 bases, 9 bases remained unmatched. The CDR3 is 16 amino acids. CDR3 amino acids: CASSPQERRTGEKLFF. The CDR3 nucleotides read TGTGCCAGCTCACCACAAGAACGAAGGACAGGGGAAAAACTGTTTTTT.

J is TRBJ1-1 and V is TRBV12-5, with TRBD1 as a possible D gene (6 bases). V was pared by 5 bases and J by 0 bases, with 19 bases between. The V gene's germline CDR1 is LGHNT and CDR2 FRNRAP. The CDR3 contains 17 residues. CDR3 residues: CASGAHVVGGMNTEAFF. The DNA of the CDR3 is TGTGCTAGTGGTGCCCACGTCGTTGGGGGCATGAACACTGAAGCTTTCTTT.

This chain uses TRBV5-1 with TRBJ2-3, with D unresolved. Germline CDR1 is SGHRS and CDR2 is YFSETQ. The length of the CDR3 is 17 residues. The V end was cut by 5 bases, the J end by 0 bases, with 19 bases between. Here the CDR3 reads CASSLKVASPSTDTQYF. CDR3 bases: TGCGCCAGCAGTTTGAAGGTTGCTAGTCCGAGCACAGATACGCAGTATTTT.

The table lists this clone with a count of one. The rearrangement links TRBV15 to TRBJ1-5; the match to TRBD1 covers 7 bases. J was trimmed by 6 bases and V by 9 bases; bases with no gene match: 8. This CDR3 is 13 amino acids long. The V gene's germline CDR1 is LNHNV and CDR2 YYDKDF (reference sequence). The chain's CDR3 is CATNRGVGQPQHF. The CDR3 DNA reads as TGTGCCACTAACAGGGGAGTCGGTCAGCCCCAGCATTTT.

V and J are TRBV4-3 and TRBJ1-2; a weak D match, TRBD1 (5 bases). V was shortened by 6 bases and J by 8 bases, with 22 bases between the two germline ends. Germline V CDR1 and CDR2: LGHNA, YSLEER. CDR3 length: 15 amino acids. This chain's CDR3 is CASSPDGDRWGGYTF. The CDR3, as DNA: TGCGCCAGCAGTCCCGACGGAGACCGATGGGGCGGCTACACCTTC.

The genes are TRBV5-1 and TRBJ2-1, with TRBD2 matching over 7 bases. The CDR3 length is 15 residues. Per the germline V gene, CDR1 is SGHRS and CDR2 is YFSETQ. The ends lost 0 bases at V and 5 bases at J; junction bases unmatched: 5. CDR3 loop: CASSLERAGNNEQFF. The CDR3 region has the DNA TGCGCCAGCAGCTTGGAGCGAGCGGGAAACAATGAGCAGTTCTTC.

This chain uses TRBV24-1 with TRBJ1-1, with D tentatively TRBD1 (6 bases). This CDR3 has 14 residues. V dropped 4 bases and J dropped 2 bases, with 10 bases sitting between them. Per the germline V gene, CDR1 is KGHDR and CDR2 is SFDVKD. The DNA of the CDR3 is TGTGCCACCAGTGAACTGGACAGAAACACTGAAGCTTTCTTT. Protein: CATSELDRNTEAFF.

The V call is TRBV28, the J call TRBJ2-1; weak D call: TRBD2 (5 bases). Germline CDR1 and CDR2: MDHEN and SYDVKM. The CDR3 is 13 amino acids. V was pared by 4 bases and J by 10 bases, with 14 bases between. The CDR3 sequence: CASSSQSPGEQFF. The CDR3 DNA reads as TGTGCCAGCAGTTCTCAAAGCCCGGGGGAGCAGTTCTTC.

The chain joins TRBV27 to TRBJ1-1, with TRBD1 matching over 9 bases. V gave up 4 bases and J gave up 4 bases; unmatched junction bases: 4. Germline V gives CDR1 MNHEY, CDR2 SMNVEV (reference sequence). The CDR3 covers 14 residues. This CDR3 reads CASSYRGPATEAFF. The DNA of the CDR3 is TGTGCCAGCAGTTACAGGGGGCCGGCCACTGAAGCTTTCTTT.

The chain uses TRBV3-1 (or the pseudogene TRBV3-2) and TRBJ1-3; D might be TRBD1 (6 bases). This CDR3 has 16 residues. Germline CDR1 is LGHDT and CDR2 is YNNKEL (reference sequence). Trimming took off 3 bases at V and 3 bases at J, with 15 bases between the two ends. The CDR3 DNA reads as TGTGCCAGCAGCCACCTGACAGGCGACTATGGAAACACCATATATTTT. It yields the protein CASSHLTGDYGNTIYF.

The chain is built from TRBV7-8 and TRBJ2-7; 8 positions agree with TRBD1. The length of the CDR3 is 14 residues. The germline V gene encodes CDR1 SGHVS and CDR2 FQNEAQ. V lost 5 bases and J lost 3; bases outside the gene matches: 6. The CDR3 sequence: CASSRTGFYYEQYF. CDR3 bases: TGTGCCAGCAGCAGGACAGGGTTTTACTACGAGCAGTACTTC. Drawing the rest from reference TRBV7-8 and TRBJ2-7, the complete variable domain is GAGVSQSPRYKVAKRGQDVALRCDPISGHVSLFWYQQALGQGPEFLTYFQNEAQLDKSGLPSDRFFAERPEGSVSTLKIQRTQQEDSAVYLCASSRTGFYYEQYFGPGTRLTVT.

The chain couples TRBV27 to TRBJ2-1; a possible D gene is TRBD2 (6 bases). CDR3 size: 14 residues. Trimming took off 2 bases at V and 8 bases at J, with 13 bases between the two ends. Germline V CDR1 and CDR2: MNHEY, SMNVEV (reference sequence). CDR3 amino acids: CASSLIRSGDEQFF. The CDR3 DNA follows: TGTGCCAGCAGTTTAATCCGGTCGGGGGATGAGCAGTTCTTC.

This chain connects TRBV12-5 to TRBJ2-1; the D gene is possibly TRBD1 (6 bases). The CDR3 has 14 amino acids. V lost 5 bases, J lost 7 bases, and 15 bases lay in between. The V gene's germline CDR1 is LGHNT and CDR2 FRNRAP. The CDR3 DNA reads TGTGCTAGTGGTCCAGGACAGCCTCCTAATGAGCAGTTCTTC. Amino acids: CASGPGQPPNEQFF.

The chain has TRBV18 and TRBJ1-1; D is ambiguous. The germline V gene encodes CDR1 KGHSH and CDR2 LQKENI. The CDR3 consists of 14 residues. V lost 3 bases and J lost 1, with 9 bases in between. The CDR3 loop reads CASSPNSANTEAFF. CDR3 in DNA: TGTGCCAGCTCACCCAACAGTGCGAACACTGAAGCTTTCTTT. The whole variable domain, remainder taken from reference TRBV18 and TRBJ1-1, is NAGVMQNPRHLVRRRGQEARLRCSPMKGHSHVYWYRQLPEEGLKFMVYLQKENIIDESGMPKERFSAEFPKEGPSILRIQQVVRGDSAAYFCASSPNSANTEAFFGQGTRLTVV.

This clone was seen only once. In nucleotides, the CDR3 is TGTGCCAGCTCACCACCAGAGACAGGGAATACTGAAGCTTTCTTT. This translates into CASSPPETGNTEAFF. The chain combines TRBV18 with TRBJ1-1, with 7 bases identical to TRBD1. Losses at the gene ends were 0 bases for V and 5 bases for J; bases not matched to a gene: 6. This CDR3 contains 15 residues. Per the germline V gene, CDR1 is KGHSH and CDR2 is LQKENI.

The chain employs TRBV28 and TRBJ1-2, with D possibly TRBD1 on 6 matching bases. The CDR3 has 13 residues. Germline CDR1 is MDHEN and CDR2 is SYDVKM. V was cut by 5 bases and J by 8 bases, with 15 bases left in between. The CDR3 nucleotides are TGTGCCAGCAGTCAAACAGGGTATACAGGCTACACCTTC. Its translation: CASSQTGYTGYTF.

The chain combines TRBV7-9 with TRBJ2-7; possible D gene TRBD2, 5 bases. The CDR3 has 13 residues. Germline V gene lookup returns CDR1 SEHNR and CDR2 FQNEAQ (reference sequence). V lost 1 base, J lost 5 bases, and 9 bases lay in between. The CDR3 DNA reads TGTGCCAGCAGCTTAGATGCTAGCAACGAGCAGTACTTC. Translated, it gives CASSLDASNEQYF.

This chain links TRBV27 with TRBJ2-1, with 10 bases matching TRBD2. Unmatched junction bases numbered 3, after V lost 5 bases and J lost 2 bases. The CDR3 is 15 residues long. The germline V gene encodes CDR1 MNHEY and CDR2 SMNVEV (reference sequence). This CDR3 is CASSTSGIPYNEQFF. The CDR3, as DNA: TGTGCCAGCAGTACTAGCGGGATTCCCTACAATGAGCAGTTCTTC.

The chain joins TRBV18 to TRBJ1-1; TRBD1 agrees at 7 bases. Per germline, CDR1 KGHSH and CDR2 LQKENI. CDR3 size: 14 residues. Germline trimming cut 8 bases from V and 4 bases from J; bases unmatched to any gene: 10. The CDR3 sequence: CASTRDSEGTEAFF. The CDR3 DNA is TGTGCCAGCACCAGGGACAGCGAGGGCACTGAAGCTTTCTTT.

The rearrangement uses TRBV6-5 and TRBJ1-2; TRBD1 matches at 8 bases. V shed 5 bases and J 8 bases; nucleotides not matched to a gene: 7. The CDR3 sequence is 13 residues long. Germline V gives CDR1 MNHEY, CDR2 SVGAGI. The CDR3 region is CASSTGQVNGYTF. The DNA of the CDR3 is TGTGCCAGCAGTACGGGACAGGTGAACGGCTACACCTTC.

This clone has just one count. The chain is built from TRBV7-8 and TRBJ2-1; D perhaps matches TRBD1 (5 bases). The CDR3 is made up of 15 amino acids. Germline assignment: CDR1 SGHVS and CDR2 FQNEAQ. Trimming shortened V by 1 base and J by 1 base, and 8 bases separated the two germline ends. CDR3: CASSLEGLSYNEQFF. The CDR3 DNA reads TGTGCCAGCAGCTTAGAGGGGCTTTCCTACAATGAGCAGTTCTTC.

The chain's CDR3 is CASSEGGSLTTDTQYF. The DNA of the CDR3 is TGTGCCAGCAGTGAGGGAGGGTCCCTTACCACAGATACGCAGTATTTT. V is TRBV2 and J is TRBJ2-3; 7 bases map to TRBD2. CDR3 length equals 16 residues. Germline CDR1 is SNHLY and CDR2 is FYNNEI. The ends lost 3 bases at V and 2 bases at J; junction bases unmatched: 8.

The rearrangement uses TRBV12-3 or TRBV12-4 and TRBJ1-4; D gene uncertain. The CDR3 is made up of 11 amino acids. V was clipped by 5 bases and J by 5 bases, with 3 bases between them. The chain's CDR3 is CASSQNEKLFF. The CDR3 nucleotides are TGTGCCAGCAGTCAGAATGAAAAACTGTTTTTT.

This rearrangement joins TRBV19 to TRBJ1-4; no definite D call. Germline V gene sequence: CDR1 LNHDA, CDR2 SQIVND (reference sequence). Trimming removed 3 bases at V and 0 bases at J, with 8 bases between. This CDR3 has 15 amino acids. The CDR3 DNA follows: TGTGCCAGTAGTATCGGGGTTACAACTAATGAAAAACTGTTTTTT. It yields the protein CASSIGVTTNEKLFF.

This chain links TRBV5-4 with TRBJ1-6; tentative D call: TRBD1 (5 bases). The V end lost 4 bases, the J end lost 0 bases, and 14 bases lay between the germline ends. The V gene's germline CDR1 is SGHNT and CDR2 YYREEE (reference sequence). CDR3 length: 17 amino acids. The chain's CDR3 is CASSPVKGNSYNSPLHF. The CDR3, as DNA: TGTGCCAGCAGCCCGGTAAAGGGGAACTCCTATAATTCACCCCTCCACTTT.

This chain joins TRBV19 and TRBJ2-1; a weak D match, TRBD1 (5 bases). V was pared by 6 bases and J by 3 bases, with 15 bases between. CDR1 and CDR2 from the germline V gene are LNHDA and SQIVND (reference sequence). CDR3 length: 15 amino acids. The CDR3 coding sequence is TGTGCCAGTAGGAAGGGTGGGGCTCGCTACAATGAGCAGTTCTTC. This gives the protein CASRKGGARYNEQFF.